The 27 T cell receptor beta chains reported below all come from one sample, sequenced in a study of T-cell memory formation after mild COVID-19. TCRdb ran MiXCR on the 5' RACE reads and lists one entry per CDR3 protein. Among about 560,000 distinct CDR3 sequences listed, less than 25% were seen once. Specimen: PBMCs or a T cell subset sorted from them (not recorded which). The receptors here all came from an adult woman who had mild COVID-19 (a few samples of this study predate the infection). Cell type and time point are not known.

This clonotype was seen only a few times. The chain joins TRBV6-5 to TRBJ2-1; 9 bases agree with TRBD1. Trimming took 10 bases from V and 5 from J; bases not matched to a gene: 9. This CDR3 is built from 14 residues. CDR1 and CDR2 from the germline V gene are MNHEY and SVGAGI. The CDR3 DNA is TGTGCCACCGGGGGGACAGGGATCCACAATGAGCAGTTCTTC. Protein product: CATGGTGIHNEQFF.

In this sample, this clonotype turned up a few times. The J gene is TRBJ1-2, the V gene TRBV15; a weak D match, TRBD1 (6 bases). V was cut by 0 bases and J by 1 base, with 15 bases left in between. The CDR3 consists of 17 residues. Looked up from germline, CDR1 is LNHNV and CDR2 is YYDKDF (reference sequence). The CDR3 spells CATSRDRQDSFNYGYTF. As DNA, the CDR3 is TGTGCCACCAGCAGAGATCGCCAGGACAGTTTTAACTATGGCTACACCTTC.

The genes are TRBV20-1 and TRBJ2-1; tentative D call: TRBD2 (5 bases). The CDR3 is made up of 19 amino acids. V was cut by 1 base and J by 5 bases, with 27 bases left in between. Germline V gene lookup returns CDR1 DFQATT and CDR2 SNEGSKA (reference sequence). CDR3 in DNA: TGCAGTGCTAGAGGAGGAGGACCATCTAAACCTAGGAGCAACAATGAGCAGTTCTTC. It translates to CSARGGGPSKPRSNNEQFF.

This clonotype was found a few times. This chain uses TRBV15 with TRBJ2-7; tentatively, D is TRBD1 (6 bases). CDR1 and CDR2 from the germline V gene are LNHNV and YYDKDF (reference sequence). Between the trimmed V and J ends, which lost 3 bases and 3 bases, there was a span of 12 bases. The CDR3 extends over 14 amino acids. CDR3 sequence: CATSSGQRGYEQYF. CDR3 in DNA: TGTGCCACCAGCAGCGGACAGAGGGGCTACGAGCAGTACTTC.

This chain joins TRBV9 and TRBJ2-1, with a tentative D call TRBD2 (5 bases). The germline V gene encodes CDR1 SGDLS and CDR2 YYNGEE. The V end was cut by 0 bases, the J end by 7 bases, with 8 bases between. The CDR3 extends over 13 amino acids. DNA for the CDR3: TGTGCCAGCAGCGTAGGAGGGTTGAATGAGCAGTTCTTC. Translated, it gives CASSVGGLNEQFF.

The chain employs TRBV7-9 and TRBJ2-7; 9 nucleotides agree with TRBD1. The V segment lost 3 bases and the J segment 3 bases; nucleotides outside the gene matches: 3. This CDR3 has 14 residues. Per the germline V gene, CDR1 is SEHNR and CDR2 is FQNEAQ (reference sequence). CDR3 in amino acids: CASSFRDRDYEQYF. The CDR3 DNA sequence: TGTGCCAGCAGCTTCCGGGACAGGGACTACGAGCAGTACTTC.

On this clonotype itself: A much more abundant neighbour one base away suggests this may be a read error. The chain joins TRBV7-9 to TRBJ2-5; TRBD1 agrees at 9 bases. Unmatched junction bases numbered 6, after V lost 3 bases and J lost 4 bases. Per the germline V gene, CDR1 is SEHNR and CDR2 is FQNEAQ (reference sequence). The CDR3 totals 15 residues. This CDR3 is CASSFGQGFLETQYF. The CDR3, as DNA: TGTGCCAGCAGCTTTGGACAGGGGTTTCTAGAGACCCAGTACTTC.

The CDR3 loop is CASSYRGESGYTF. In DNA form, the CDR3 reads TGTGCCAGTAGTTATAGAGGAGAGAGTGGCTACACCTTC. The chain combines TRBV19 with TRBJ1-2; D ambiguous. The germline gives CDR1 LNHDA, CDR2 SQIVND (reference sequence). Trimming removed 5 bases from V and 7 bases from J, with 14 bases in between. This CDR3 has 13 residues.

This clonotype was observed once. V usage is TRBV28 and J usage is TRBJ2-5; TRBD1 matches at 12 bases. Germline lookup yields CDR1 MDHEN and CDR2 SYDVKM. The CDR3 is 14 residues long. The V segment lost 6 bases and the J segment 5 bases; nucleotides outside the gene matches: 4. In DNA form, the CDR3 reads TGTGCCAGCAGACCGGGACAGGGGGCTGAGACCCAGTACTTC. This encodes CASRPGQGAETQYF.

The sample holds a few counts of this clonotype. The chain employs TRBV7-6 and TRBJ2-7; 7 bases are shared with TRBD1. Trimming at V came to 5 bases and at J to 6 bases, leaving 7 bases not matched to a gene. The CDR3 sequence is 13 residues long. The germline V gene encodes CDR1 SGHVS and CDR2 FNYEAQ. The CDR3: CASSLGTAIEQYF. The CDR3, as DNA: TGTGCCAGCAGCCTTGGGACAGCTATCGAGCAGTACTTC.

This clonotype showed up just a few times. The V call is TRBV5-1, the J call TRBJ1-6, with 8 bases lining up with TRBD1. V lost 4 bases, J lost 10 bases, and 7 bases stayed unmatched. CDR1 is SGHRS and CDR2 is YFSETQ in the germline V gene. The CDR3 is 14 residues long. Here the CDR3 reads CASSGGQGRSPLHF. The CDR3 nucleotides are TGCGCCAGCAGCGGTGGACAGGGCCGATCACCCCTCCACTTT.

The CDR3 loop reads CASSFRGASTEAFF. The CDR3 coding sequence is TGCGCCAGCAGCTTTCGGGGAGCGAGTACTGAAGCTTTCTTT. The chain recombines TRBV5-1 with TRBJ1-1; D is unclear. V lost 2 bases and J 5 bases, leaving 13 bases between the germline ends. Germline V gene lookup returns CDR1 SGHRS and CDR2 YFSETQ. The CDR3 length is 14 residues.

This sequence joins TRBV5-1 and TRBJ2-3, with 9 positions matching TRBD2. Germline V gives CDR1 SGHRS, CDR2 YFSETQ. V shed 3 bases, J shed 0 bases, and the junction held 5 bases outside the gene matches. The CDR3 runs to 16 residues. The CDR3 bases are TGCGCCAGCAGCTGGCCGGGACTAGCTAGCACAGATACGCAGTATTTT. It yields the protein CASSWPGLASTDTQYF.

This rearrangement joins TRBV5-6 to TRBJ1-2; TRBD1 agrees at 8 bases. Losses at the gene ends were 4 bases for V and 1 base for J; bases not matched to a gene: 6. The CDR3 covers 15 residues. CDR1 is SGHDT, CDR2 YYEEEE, per germline. CDR3 sequence: CASSPGTGYNYGYTF. CDR3 DNA sequence: TGTGCCAGCAGCCCGGGGACAGGCTATAACTATGGCTACACCTTC.

The chain is built from TRBV15 and TRBJ2-1, with 10 bases aligning to TRBD2. This CDR3 contains 15 residues. Germline V CDR1 and CDR2: LNHNV, YYDKDF (reference sequence). J gave up 5 bases and V 7 bases, and 8 bases lay outside the gene matches. CDR3 sequence (DNA): TGTGCCACCACCGAGCTAGCGGGAGTAAACAATGAGCAGTTCTTC. Translated: CATTELAGVNNEQFF.

This clonotype was detected only a few times. The gene calls are TRBV5-1 and TRBJ2-1, with D maybe TRBD1 (6 bases). Germline V CDR1 and CDR2: SGHRS, YFSETQ. The CDR3 sequence is 14 residues long. V gave up 3 bases and J gave up 5 bases, with 12 bases separating them. The CDR3 DNA sequence: TGCGCCAGCAGCTCCCGCTCAGGGGACAATGAGCAGTTCTTC. This translates into CASSSRSGDNEQFF. Filled out from reference TRBV5-1 and TRBJ2-1, the complete variable domain reads KAGVTQTPRYLIKTRGQQVTLSCSPISGHRSVSWYQQTPGQGLQFLFEYFSETQRNKGNFPGRFSGRQFSNSRSEMNVSTLELGDSALYLCASSSRSGDNEQFFGPGTRLTVL.

This clonotype was observed a few times. The chain uses TRBV7-9 and TRBJ2-2; the D is unclear. From germline, CDR1 is SEHNR and CDR2 FQNEAQ (reference sequence). Deletions cut 4 bases from V and 1 base from J, with 10 bases between. The CDR3 sequence is 15 residues long. CDR3 residues: CASSSSFKNTGELFF. CDR3 in DNA: TGTGCCAGCAGCTCTTCTTTCAAGAACACCGGGGAGCTGTTTTTT.

The table lists this clonotype with a few counts. This chain links TRBV4-1 with TRBJ1-1, with D tentatively TRBD1 (5 bases). Trimming took 5 bases from V and 6 from J, leaving 19 bases between them. Looked up from germline, CDR1 is MGHRA and CDR2 is YSYEKL. The CDR3 sequence is 15 residues long. Here the CDR3 DNA reads TGCGCCAGCAGCGAACTGACAGCCTCGAGGGCTGAAGCTTTCTTT. This encodes CASSELTASRAEAFF.

This chain uses TRBV7-9 with TRBJ1-1; weak D call: TRBD1 (5 bases). This CDR3 is 15 amino acids long. CDR1 SEHNR and CDR2 FQNEAQ come from the germline V gene (reference sequence). Trimming removed 10 bases at V and 3 bases at J, with 21 bases between. In DNA, the CDR3 is TGTGCCACCCATGGCGGGCGGGGCGGGGACACTGAAGCTTTCTTT. Amino acid sequence: CATHGGRGGDTEAFF.

CDR3 region: CASSYVGGGGGSYTF. In DNA form, the CDR3 reads TGTGCCAGCAGTTACGTCGGAGGAGGGGGCGGAAGCTACACCTTC. This chain joins TRBV6-5 and TRBJ1-2; TRBD1 matches at 7 bases. Trimming took 2 bases from V and 9 from J; bases not matched to a gene: 12. There are 15 residues in the CDR3. The germline CDR1 and CDR2 sequences are MNHEY and SVGAGI.

This clonotype was seen a few times. The chain combines TRBV6-7 with TRBJ2-1, with TRBD2 matching 10 bases. TRBV6-7 is an ORF, and what it does is uncertain. CDR3 length equals 20 residues. With 2 bases clipped from V and 8 bases from J, the junction kept 21 bases outside the gene matches. CDR3 DNA: TGTGCCAGCAGTTACAGGGACAAATTAGCGGGGGGCTTCAAGGGCGATGAGCAGTTCTTC. Amino acid sequence: CASSYRDKLAGGFKGDEQFF.

CDR3 loop: CASSLQRGGSYEQYF. The CDR3 DNA follows: TGCGCCAGCAGCTTACAGCGGGGGGGCAGTTACGAGCAGTACTTC. The chain couples TRBV5-1 to TRBJ2-7; 10 nucleotides agree with TRBD2. Germline V lookup: CDR1 SGHRS, CDR2 YFSETQ. The J segment lost 4 bases and the V segment lost 2 bases, leaving 6 bases of the junction unmatched. The CDR3 consists of 15 residues.

V and J are TRBV5-1 and TRBJ2-7, with no clear D. Germline V lookup: CDR1 SGHRS, CDR2 YFSETQ. The V gene lost 0 bases and the J gene lost 7 bases, with 11 bases spanning the gap. CDR3 length: 13 residues. Written as DNA, the CDR3 is TGCGCCAGCAGCTTGGACATTGGGTTGGAGCAGTACTTC. Protein sequence: CASSLDIGLEQYF.

This clonotype has just a few counts. The genes are TRBV20-1 and TRBJ2-1; TRBD2 matches 14 bases. The CDR3 is made up of 18 amino acids. J was trimmed by 8 bases and V by 6 bases; bases with no gene match: 18. Germline CDR1 reads DFQATT; CDR2 reads SNEGSKA (reference sequence). DNA for the CDR3: TGCAGTGCCACCCAGCCCGGGACTAGCGGGGGCTGGTCGGATGAGCAGTTCTTC. It yields the protein CSATQPGTSGGWSDEQFF.

The DNA for the CDR3 is TGTGCCAGCAGGACGTCGACAGACTACCACGTACCGGAAGCTTTCTTT. Its protein product is CASRTSTDYHVPEAFF. The chain carries TRBV12-3 or TRBV12-4 and TRBJ1-1; possible D gene TRBD1, 5 bases. The CDR3 sequence is 16 residues long. V was trimmed by 6 bases and J by 8 bases, leaving 25 bases between them.

This rearrangement joins TRBV3-1 to TRBJ1-5; 7 bases fit TRBD1. Losses at the gene ends were 8 bases for V and 7 bases for J; bases not matched to a gene: 11. Germline V gene sequence: CDR1 LGHDT, CDR2 YNNKEL (reference sequence). The CDR3 spans 14 residues. The CDR3 reads CASFTTRGEQPQHF. In DNA form, the CDR3 reads TGTGCCAGCTTCACTACCAGGGGGGAGCAGCCCCAGCATTTT.

This clonotype was seen a handful of times. The chain combines TRBV7-2 with TRBJ1-5, with no clear D. This CDR3 contains 16 residues. Germline V CDR1 and CDR2: SGHTA, FQGNSA. V was pared by 2 bases and J by 6 bases, with 17 bases between. In nucleotides, the CDR3 is TGTGCCAGCAGCTTAAGCTCGGTTCGCCGGGTTCAGCCCCAGCATTTT. It yields the protein CASSLSSVRRVQPQHF.